This T cell receptor beta chain emerged from a study of low-dose radiotherapy and immunotherapy resistance in tumors. Study context: Fractions of 0.5 Gy went to Cohort 1 every 2 weeks, totaling 6.5 Gy. Cohort 2 was treated with 1 Gy per fraction every two weeks, amounting to 13 Gy across 26 weeks.

The CDR3 consists of 19 residues. Germline trimming cut 8 bases from V and 5 bases from J; bases unmatched to any gene: 21. The germline V gene has CDR1 MNHEY and CDR2 SMNVEV (reference sequence). cDNA synthesis used a TRAV/TRBV-specific primer set for both chains. Amplification, which lasted 15 to 20 PCR cycles, used a constant-region primer and V-primer adapter to amplify TCRs. A single record per CDR3 protein comes from TCRdb applying MiXCR to the reads. The sample contains under 95,000 distinct CDR3 sequences, about a sixth of which appear only once. Stated time point: after trial treatment. Treatment here: LDRT plus nivolumab, ipilimumab, low-dose cyclophosphamide and aspirin (RACIN trial). This clonotype appeared many times.

The chain joins TRBV27 to TRBJ2-5, with 12 nucleotides matching TRBD2. The clonotype was recovered from a male donor with prostate cancer. The source material was PBMCs, sampled after low-dose radiotherapy plus immunotherapy. DNA for the CDR3: TGTGCCAGCGCCTCGGAAGTGGCTCTAGCGGGAGGGCCGGGGGAGACCCAGTACTTC. Amino acids: CASASEVALAGGPGETQYF.